The 20 T cell receptor beta chains listed next were all sequenced from one sample in a study of T cells in Graves' hyperthyroidism and ophthalmopathy. Amplification of TCR beta CDR3 regions was performed using RNA transcripts as template. The primer set for the first-round RT-PCR of the TCR CDR3 was HTBI. MiXCR, run by TCRdb on the multiplex PCR reads, gives a single entry per CDR3 protein. The sample carries under 300,000 distinct CDR3 sequences, about an eighth recorded once. Sample: blood. Source of these receptors: a woman aged 30 to 39 with Graves' hyperthyroidism that later progressed to Graves' ophthalmopathy.

This clonotype came up a few times. The chain's CDR3 is CASSLQTGINSGNTIYF. The CDR3 DNA sequence: TGTGCCAGCTCCCTGCAGACAGGGATAAACTCTGGAAACACCATATATTTT. The chain carries TRBV18 and TRBJ1-3, with 7 bases aligning to TRBD1. The CDR3 extends over 17 amino acids. Germline values: CDR1 KGHSH, CDR2 LQKENI. V lost 6 bases, J lost 0 bases, and 11 bases stayed unmatched.

The table lists this clonotype with a few counts. Here the CDR3 DNA reads TGTGCCAGTAGTATATTTGAAGACACTGAAGCTTTCTTT. It codes for CASSIFEDTEAFF. The chain employs TRBV19 and TRBJ1-1; no definite D call. The CDR3 totals 13 residues. Trimming removed 2 bases from V and 3 bases from J, with 7 bases in between. Germline CDR1 is LNHDA and CDR2 is SQIVND (reference sequence).

This clonotype was detected ten times or more. The CDR3 bases are TGTGCCAGCAGCTATAACAGGGGTACGGAGCAGTTCTTC. Translated, it gives CASSYNRGTEQFF. The V and J genes are TRBV7-9 and TRBJ2-1, with TRBD1 matching over 7 bases. The CDR3 covers 13 residues. Looked up from germline, CDR1 is SEHNR and CDR2 is FQNEAQ (reference sequence). Trimming removed 4 bases from V and 10 bases from J; junction bases left unmatched: 7.

This clonotype showed up many times. This chain uses TRBV3-2 with TRBJ2-3; no check of the table's D call, TRBD2, against the DNA was made. TRBV3-2 is a documented pseudogene. The CDR3 is 18 residues long. The CDR3 DNA reads as TGTGCCAGTCCCCCCCCGTCGCGGCGGGAGGGGGACACAGATACGCAGTATTTT. Its protein is CASPPPSRREGDTDTQYF.

On this clonotype itself: No conserved phenylalanine or tryptophan ends this CDR3, so it is likely a read error. V and J are TRBV5-4 and TRBJ2-1; the match to TRBD2 covers 9 bases. CDR1 is SGHNT, CDR2 YYREEE, per germline (reference sequence). The CDR3 sequence is 16 residues long. Trimming cost V 4 bases and J 2 bases; bases outside gene matches: 7. CDR3 in amino acids: CASSPTSGITYNEQFS. CDR3 coding DNA: TGTGCCAGCAGCCCGACTAGCGGCATCACCTACAATGAGCAGTTCTCC.

This chain links TRBV11-3 with TRBJ2-5, with D tentatively TRBD1 (7 bases). Trimming took 0 bases from V and 5 from J, leaving 16 bases between them. The CDR3 extends over 16 amino acids. The germline CDR1 and CDR2 sequences are SGHNT and YENEEA. CDR3 amino acids: CASSLDGAQGRETQYF. The CDR3 DNA is TGTGCCAGCAGCTTAGACGGGGCACAGGGGAGGGAGACCCAGTACTTC.

This clonotype was found many times. This sequence joins TRBV7-2 and TRBJ2-1; 11 bases fit TRBD1. Germline loops: CDR1 SGHTA, CDR2 FQGNSA. Trimming cost V 5 bases and J 6 bases; bases outside gene matches: 9. This CDR3 has 16 amino acids. The CDR3 nucleotides read TGTGCCAGCAGCCCCCGGACAGGGGGCCTCGGCAATGAGCAGTTCTTC. Its protein is CASSPRTGGLGNEQFF.

This clonotype was counted ten times or more. The V call is TRBV5-4, the J call TRBJ1-1; 7 bases fit TRBD1. The CDR3 length is 16 residues. J was trimmed by 5 bases and V by 2 bases; bases with no gene match: 12. Per the germline V gene, CDR1 is SGHNT and CDR2 is YYREEE (reference sequence). CDR3 sequence (DNA): TGTGCCAGCAGCTTAGGGCCGGGACAGAAACTGACTGAAGCTTTCTTT. This translates into CASSLGPGQKLTEAFF.

This clonotype was counted a few times. A much larger clone lies one base from this, so it may be a read error. J is TRBJ1-6 and V is TRBV28, with D perhaps TRBD1 (5 bases). Trimming removed 6 bases at V and 0 bases at J, with 12 bases between. CDR1 is MDHEN, CDR2 SYDVKM, per germline. This CDR3 has 16 residues. The CDR3: CASRGDGGSYNSPLHF. As DNA, the CDR3 is TGTGCCAGCAGGGGGGACGGGGGCTCCTATAATTCACCCCTCCACTTT.

The chain joins TRBV10-3 to TRBJ2-7; D is undetermined. The CDR3 length is 13 residues. The V gene's germline CDR1 is ENHRY and CDR2 SYGVKD. V lost 2 bases and J lost 5, with 10 bases in between. CDR3 DNA: TGTGCCATCAGTGAGGGAGAGGTCGACGAGCAGTACTTC. Protein: CAISEGEVDEQYF.

This clonotype was seen repeatedly, ten times or more. This chain links TRBV18 with TRBJ2-7, with D possibly being TRBD1 (5 bases). This CDR3 is 12 amino acids long. Germline V CDR1 and CDR2: KGHSH, LQKENI. V was trimmed by 6 bases and J by 3 bases, leaving 9 bases between them. The CDR3 coding sequence is TGTGCCAGCTCGACAGCACACTACGAGCAGTACTTC. This gives the protein CASSTAHYEQYF.

This clonotype was counted many times. The chain is built from TRBV6-2 or TRBV6-3 and TRBJ2-7; 8 bases are a match to TRBD1. Germline trimming cut 6 bases from V and 0 bases from J; bases unmatched to any gene: 7. Looked up from germline, CDR1 is MNHEY and CDR2 is SVGEGT. This CDR3 region has 15 residues. The DNA of the CDR3 is TGTGCCAGCAGCCCCCTAGGACAGGGCTCCTACGAGCAGTACTTC. Translation: CASSPLGQGSYEQYF.

The rearrangement links TRBV5-1 to TRBJ2-7; D is possibly TRBD2 (5 bases). Germline values: CDR1 SGHRS, CDR2 YFSETQ. Trimming cost V 0 bases and J 2 bases, with 12 bases left between them. The CDR3 consists of 15 residues. This CDR3 reads CASSLDSGRPYEQYF. In DNA form, the CDR3 reads TGCGCCAGCAGCTTGGACAGTGGGAGACCCTACGAGCAGTACTTC.

This clonotype has a count of ten or more. This sequence joins TRBV28 and TRBJ2-7; 9 bases are a match to TRBD2. Germline CDR1 reads MDHEN; CDR2 reads SYDVKM. Trimming cost V 2 bases and J 1 base; bases outside gene matches: 21. The CDR3 is made up of 21 amino acids. The CDR3 loop is CASSLSFPLGVAGDFSYEQYF. The DNA of the CDR3 is TGTGCCAGCAGTTTAAGCTTTCCCCTAGGGGTAGCGGGAGACTTTTCCTACGAGCAGTACTTC.

The chain joins TRBV2 to TRBJ1-1, with TRBD1 matching over 9 bases. This CDR3 region has 13 residues. Germline V gene lookup returns CDR1 SNHLY and CDR2 FYNNEI. J lost 6 bases, V lost 2 bases, and 1 base had no gene match. CDR3 nucleotides: TGTGCCAGCAGTGAAAGGACAGGGGCTGAAGCTTTCTTT. Translating it yields CASSERTGAEAFF. Combining the CDR3 with reference TRBV2 and TRBJ1-1 gives the whole variable domain EPEVTQTPSHQVTQMGQEVILRCVPISNHLYFYWYRQILGQKVEFLVSFYNNEISEKSEIFDDQFSVERPDGSNFTLKIRSTKLEDSAMYFCASSERTGAEAFFGQGTRLTVV.

V gene TRBV9 combines with J gene TRBJ2-5, with 9 bases aligning to TRBD2. With V trimmed by 2 bases and J by 1 base, 9 bases remained unmatched. Per germline, CDR1 SGDLS and CDR2 YYNGEE. The CDR3 is 17 amino acids. CDR3 sequence (DNA): TGTGCCAGCAGCGTTTTAGCGGGAGTTGGGCCCCAAGAGACCCAGTACTTC. Protein product: CASSVLAGVGPQETQYF.

This clonotype was found many times. The chain links TRBV6-6 to TRBJ2-5; 8 bases fit TRBD1. The CDR3 has 14 amino acids. Germline CDR1 is MNHNY and CDR2 is SVGAGI (reference sequence). V shed 2 bases, J shed 5 bases, and the junction held 4 bases outside the gene matches. CDR3 protein: CASSYRTGTETQYF. The CDR3 nucleotides read TGTGCCAGCAGTTACAGGACAGGGACGGAGACCCAGTACTTC.

Many counts were recorded for this clonotype. V gene TRBV30 combines with J gene TRBJ2-2; TRBD2 is a possible D gene (5 bases). The CDR3 is 15 amino acids. Germline V lookup: CDR1 GTSNPN, CDR2 SVGIG (reference sequence). Trimming took off 0 bases at V and 2 bases at J, with 10 bases between the two ends. The CDR3 spells CAWSVSGTNTGELFF. For the CDR3, the DNA is TGTGCCTGGAGTGTATCGGGAACAAACACCGGGGAGCTGTTTTTT.

The table lists this clonotype with many counts. The chain has TRBV28 and TRBJ2-7; 7 nucleotides line up with TRBD2. Unmatched junction bases numbered 7, after V lost 8 bases and J lost 0 bases. The CDR3 is 14 residues long. From germline, CDR1 is MDHEN and CDR2 SYDVKM. CDR3 amino acids: CASWEGGNSYEQYF. The CDR3 nucleotides read TGTGCCAGCTGGGAGGGCGGAAACTCCTACGAGCAGTACTTC.

This clonotype was observed at least ten times. The V gene is TRBV5-4, the J gene TRBJ2-5, with D uncertain. Germline assignment: CDR1 SGHNT and CDR2 YYREEE (reference sequence). V dropped 0 bases and J dropped 3 bases, with 9 bases sitting between them. This CDR3 contains 14 residues. The CDR3 loop is CASSLDWTEETQYF. CDR3 nucleotides: TGTGCCAGCAGCTTGGATTGGACCGAAGAGACCCAGTACTTC. The whole variable domain, filled in from reference TRBV5-4 and TRBJ2-5, reads ETGVTQSPTHLIKTRGQQVTLRCSSQSGHNTVSWYQQALGQGPQFIFQYYREEENGRGNFPPRFSGLQFPNYSSELNVNALELDDSALYLCASSLDWTEETQYFGPGTRLLVL.